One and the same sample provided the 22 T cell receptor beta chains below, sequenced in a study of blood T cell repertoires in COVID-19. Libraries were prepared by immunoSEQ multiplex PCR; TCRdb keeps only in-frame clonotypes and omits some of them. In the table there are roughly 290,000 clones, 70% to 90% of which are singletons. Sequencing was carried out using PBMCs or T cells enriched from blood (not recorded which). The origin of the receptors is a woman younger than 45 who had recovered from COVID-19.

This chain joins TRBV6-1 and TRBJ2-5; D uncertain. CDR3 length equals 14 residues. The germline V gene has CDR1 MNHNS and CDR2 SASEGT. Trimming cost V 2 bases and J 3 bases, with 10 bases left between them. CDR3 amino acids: CASSESTFEETQYF. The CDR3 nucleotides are TGTGCCAGCAGTGAATCGACTTTCGAAGAGACCCAGTACTTC.

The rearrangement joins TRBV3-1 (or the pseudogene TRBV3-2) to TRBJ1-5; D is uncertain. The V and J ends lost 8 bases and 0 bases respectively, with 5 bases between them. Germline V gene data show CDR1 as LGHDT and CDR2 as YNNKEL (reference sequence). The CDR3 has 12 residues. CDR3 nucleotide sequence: TGTGCCAGCTCACATAGCAATCAGCCCCAGCATTTT. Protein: CASSHSNQPQHF.

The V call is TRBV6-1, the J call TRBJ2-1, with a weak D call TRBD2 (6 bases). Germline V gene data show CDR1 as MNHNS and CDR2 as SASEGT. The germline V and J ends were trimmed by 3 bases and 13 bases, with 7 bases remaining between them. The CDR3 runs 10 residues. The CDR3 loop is CASSETSQFF. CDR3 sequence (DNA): TGTGCCAGCAGTGAGACTAGTCAGTTCTTC.

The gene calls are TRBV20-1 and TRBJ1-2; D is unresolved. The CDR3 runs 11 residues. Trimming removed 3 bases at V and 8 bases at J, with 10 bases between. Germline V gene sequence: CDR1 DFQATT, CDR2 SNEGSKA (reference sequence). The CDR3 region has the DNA TGCAGTGCTAGTACGGTCACGGGCTACACCTTC. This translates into CSASTVTGYTF.

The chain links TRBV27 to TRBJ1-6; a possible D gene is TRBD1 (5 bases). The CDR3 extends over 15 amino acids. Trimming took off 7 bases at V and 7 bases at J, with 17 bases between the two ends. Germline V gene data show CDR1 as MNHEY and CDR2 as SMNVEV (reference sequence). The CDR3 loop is CASILNRHENSPLHF. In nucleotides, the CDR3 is TGTGCCAGCATTTTGAACAGGCATGAGAATTCACCCCTCCACTTT.

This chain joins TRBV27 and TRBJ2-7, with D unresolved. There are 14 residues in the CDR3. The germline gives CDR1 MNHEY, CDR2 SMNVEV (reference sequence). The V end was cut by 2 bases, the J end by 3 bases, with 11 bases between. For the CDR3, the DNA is TGTGCCAGCAGTTTACGACCTGCGGACTACGAGCAGTACTTC. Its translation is CASSLRPADYEQYF.

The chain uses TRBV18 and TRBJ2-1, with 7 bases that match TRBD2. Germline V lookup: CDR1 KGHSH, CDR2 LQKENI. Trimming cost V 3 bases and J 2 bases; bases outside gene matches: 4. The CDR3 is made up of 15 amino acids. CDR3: CASSPGGRAYNEQFF. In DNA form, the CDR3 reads TGTGCCAGCTCACCGGGTGGGAGGGCCTACAATGAGCAGTTCTTC.

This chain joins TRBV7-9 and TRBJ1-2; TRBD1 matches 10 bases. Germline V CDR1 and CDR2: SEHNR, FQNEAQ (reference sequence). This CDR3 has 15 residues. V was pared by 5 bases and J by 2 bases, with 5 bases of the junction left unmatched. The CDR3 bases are TGTGCCAGCAGCCTGGGACAGGGGAGAAACTATGGCTACACCTTC. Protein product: CASSLGQGRNYGYTF. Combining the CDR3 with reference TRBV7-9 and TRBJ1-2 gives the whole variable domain DTGVSQNPRHKITKRGQNVTFRCDPISEHNRLYWYRQTLGQGPEFLTYFQNEAQLEKSRLLSDRFSAERPKGSFSTLEIQRTEQGDSAMYLCASSLGQGRNYGYTFGSGTRLTVV.

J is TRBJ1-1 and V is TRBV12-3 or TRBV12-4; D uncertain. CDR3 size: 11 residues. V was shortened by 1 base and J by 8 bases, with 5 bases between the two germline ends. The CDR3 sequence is CASSLDLEAFF. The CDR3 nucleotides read TGTGCCAGCAGTTTAGACCTAGAAGCTTTCTTT.

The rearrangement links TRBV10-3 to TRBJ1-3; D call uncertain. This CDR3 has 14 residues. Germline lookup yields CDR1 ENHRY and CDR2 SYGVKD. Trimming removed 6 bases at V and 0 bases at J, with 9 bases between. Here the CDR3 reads CAISLGSSGNTIYF. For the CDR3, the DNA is TGTGCCATCAGCCTAGGAAGCTCTGGAAACACCATATATTTT.

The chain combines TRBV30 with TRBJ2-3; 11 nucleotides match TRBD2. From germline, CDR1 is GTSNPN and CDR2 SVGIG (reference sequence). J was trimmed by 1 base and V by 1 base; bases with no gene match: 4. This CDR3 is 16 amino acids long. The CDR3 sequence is CAWSGATSGGTDTQYF. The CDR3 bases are TGTGCCTGGAGTGGGGCGACTAGCGGGGGCACAGATACGCAGTATTTT. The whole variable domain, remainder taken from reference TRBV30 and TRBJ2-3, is SQTIHQWPATLVQPVGSPLSLECTVEGTSNPNLYWYRQAAGRGLQLLFYSVGIGQISSEVPQNLSASRPQDRQFILSSKKLLLSDSGFYLCAWSGATSGGTDTQYFGPGTRLTVL.

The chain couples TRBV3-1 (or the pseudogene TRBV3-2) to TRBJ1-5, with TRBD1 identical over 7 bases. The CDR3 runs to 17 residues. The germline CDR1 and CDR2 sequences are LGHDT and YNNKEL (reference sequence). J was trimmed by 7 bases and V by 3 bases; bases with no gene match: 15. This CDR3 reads CASSHGLGGPREQPQHF. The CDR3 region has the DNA TGTGCCAGCAGCCACGGGCTAGGGGGCCCTCGGGAACAGCCCCAGCATTTT.

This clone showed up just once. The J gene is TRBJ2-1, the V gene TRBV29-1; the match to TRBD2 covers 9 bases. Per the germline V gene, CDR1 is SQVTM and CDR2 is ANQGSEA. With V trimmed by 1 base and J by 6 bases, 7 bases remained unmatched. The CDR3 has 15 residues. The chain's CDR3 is CSVEGGLAGFNEQFF. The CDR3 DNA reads TGCAGCGTTGAAGGTGGGCTAGCGGGGTTCAATGAGCAGTTCTTC.

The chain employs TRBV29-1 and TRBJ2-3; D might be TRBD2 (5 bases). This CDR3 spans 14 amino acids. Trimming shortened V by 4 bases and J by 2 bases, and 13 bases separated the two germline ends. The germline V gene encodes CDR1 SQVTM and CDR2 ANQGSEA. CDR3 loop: CSVVEGAITDTQYF. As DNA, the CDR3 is TGCAGCGTTGTTGAGGGAGCGATCACAGATACGCAGTATTTT.

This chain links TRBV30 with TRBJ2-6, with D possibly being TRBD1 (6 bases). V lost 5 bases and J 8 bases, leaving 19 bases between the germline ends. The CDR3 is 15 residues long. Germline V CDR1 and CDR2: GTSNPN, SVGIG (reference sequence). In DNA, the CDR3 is TGTGCCTGGCAACCCCGACAGGTCCCCACCAACGTCCTGACTTTC. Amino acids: CAWQPRQVPTNVLTF.

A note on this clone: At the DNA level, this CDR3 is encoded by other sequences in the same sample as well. The CDR3 DNA is TGTGCCAGCAGCGCTACAGGGAGAGCTGAAGCTTTCTTT. This sequence encodes CASSATGRAEAFF. The chain combines TRBV9 with TRBJ1-1; tentatively, D is TRBD1 (6 bases). CDR1 and CDR2 from the germline V gene are SGDLS and YYNGEE. The CDR3 consists of 13 residues. V lost 3 bases and J lost 6, with 12 bases in between.

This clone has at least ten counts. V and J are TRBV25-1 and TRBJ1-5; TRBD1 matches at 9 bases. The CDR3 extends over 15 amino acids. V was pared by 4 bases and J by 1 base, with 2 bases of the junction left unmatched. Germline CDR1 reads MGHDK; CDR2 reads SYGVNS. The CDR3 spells CASSGGQGSNQPQHF. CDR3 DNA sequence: TGTGCCAGCAGTGGTGGACAGGGGAGCAATCAGCCCCAGCATTTT.

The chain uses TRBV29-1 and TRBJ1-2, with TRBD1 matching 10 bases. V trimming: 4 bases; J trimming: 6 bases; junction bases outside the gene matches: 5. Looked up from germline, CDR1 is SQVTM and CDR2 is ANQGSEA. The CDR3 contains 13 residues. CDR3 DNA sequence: TGCAGCGTTGCCCGGGACAGGGGAAATGGCTACACCTTC. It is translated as CSVARDRGNGYTF.

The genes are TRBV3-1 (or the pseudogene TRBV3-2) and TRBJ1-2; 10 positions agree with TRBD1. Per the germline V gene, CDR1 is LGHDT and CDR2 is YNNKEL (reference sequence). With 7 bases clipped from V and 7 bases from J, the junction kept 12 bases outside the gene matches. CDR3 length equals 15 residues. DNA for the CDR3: TGTGCCAGCACCACGACGGGACAGGGGATGAGTGGCTACACCTTC. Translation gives CASTTTGQGMSGYTF.

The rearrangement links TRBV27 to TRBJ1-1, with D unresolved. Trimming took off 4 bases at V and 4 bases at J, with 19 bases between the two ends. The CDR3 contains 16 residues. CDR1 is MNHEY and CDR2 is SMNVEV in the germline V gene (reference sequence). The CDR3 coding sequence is TGTGCCAGCAGTTCGATTGTTGCTCCGGGATTCACTGAAGCTTTCTTT. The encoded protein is CASSSIVAPGFTEAFF.

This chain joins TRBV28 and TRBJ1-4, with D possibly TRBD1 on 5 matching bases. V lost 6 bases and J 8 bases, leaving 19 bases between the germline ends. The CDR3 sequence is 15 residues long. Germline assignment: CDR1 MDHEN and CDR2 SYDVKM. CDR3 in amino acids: CASRPSAGLREKLFF. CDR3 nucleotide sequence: TGTGCCAGCAGGCCCTCGGCGGGGCTCAGGGAAAAACTGTTTTTT.

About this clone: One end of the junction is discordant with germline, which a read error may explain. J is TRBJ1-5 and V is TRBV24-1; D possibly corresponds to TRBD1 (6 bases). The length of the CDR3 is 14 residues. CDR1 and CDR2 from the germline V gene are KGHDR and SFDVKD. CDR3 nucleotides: TGTGCCACCAGGGGACAAGGGAGCAATCAGCCCCACCATTTT. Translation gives CATRGQGSNQPHHF.